These T cell receptor beta chains were read from a single sample in a study of cytomegalovirus exposure and HLA in healthy donors. Profiling relied on immunoSEQ multiplex PCR, and the TCRdb table lists in-frame clones only, not all of them. The sample records some 170,000 clones, less than 90% being singletons. Sample: PBMCs. These receptors originate from a man younger than 45 in good health and CMV-seropositive. CDR3s include the opening cysteine and the closing phenylalanine or tryptophan. Each record gives: V gene, clone size, J gene, D gene, CDR3 protein, CDR3 DNA. The D gene is left open where the match is weak. The size of a clone is reported for some rows only, either as once, few or many, or as a class for expanded clones.

V gene: TRBV23-1
clone size: .
J gene: TRBJ2-7
D gene: .
CDR3 protein: CASSQSGLRGHYEQYF
CDR3 DNA: TGCGCCAGCAGTCAATCGGGTTTGCGGGGTCACTACGAGCAGTACTTC

V gene: TRBV7-2
clone size: .
J gene: TRBJ2-5
D gene: TRBD2
CDR3 protein: CASTFPGRRETQYF
CDR3 DNA: TGTGCCAGCACTTTTCCCGGGAGGCGCGAGACCCAGTACTTC

V gene: TRBV5-1
clone size: .
J gene: TRBJ2-7
D gene: TRBD2
CDR3 protein: CASSSLAGGPHEQYF
CDR3 DNA: TGCGCCAGCAGCTCACTAGCGGGAGGGCCCCACGAGCAGTACTTC

V gene: TRBV28
clone size: .
J gene: TRBJ1-2
D gene: TRBD1
CDR3 protein: CASSLGTGWYGYTF
CDR3 DNA: TGTGCCAGCAGTTTAGGGACAGGGTGGTATGGCTACACCTTC

V gene: TRBV28
clone size: .
J gene: TRBJ1-1
D gene: TRBD1
CDR3 protein: CASSLDRGRGTEAFF
CDR3 DNA: TGTGCCAGCAGCCTGGACAGGGGGCGAGGGACTGAAGCTTTCTTT

V gene: TRBV6-1
clone size: .
J gene: TRBJ2-3
D gene: .
CDR3 protein: CASTRQRTDTQYF
CDR3 DNA: TGTGCCAGCACCAGACAGCGCACAGATACGCAGTATTTT

V gene: TRBV6-5
clone size: .
J gene: TRBJ1-1
D gene: .
CDR3 protein: CASSYTRRGTEAFF
CDR3 DNA: TGTGCCAGCAGTTACACCCGCAGGGGTACTGAAGCTTTCTTT

V gene: TRBV9
clone size: .
J gene: TRBJ1-1
D gene: TRBD1
CDR3 protein: CASSVRQGVDTEAFF
CDR3 DNA: TGTGCCAGCAGCGTCCGACAGGGTGTGGACACTGAAGCTTTCTTT

V gene: TRBV5-1
clone size: .
J gene: TRBJ2-5
D gene: TRBD2
CDR3 protein: CASSLVLAGETQYF
CDR3 DNA: TGCGCCAGCAGCTTGGTCCTAGCGGGGGAGACCCAGTACTTC

V gene: TRBV2
clone size: .
J gene: TRBJ2-7
D gene: TRBD2
CDR3 protein: CASSGLAETRYEQYF
CDR3 DNA: TGTGCCAGCAGTGGACTAGCCGAAACCCGCTACGAGCAGTACTTC

V gene: TRBV12-1
clone size: .
J gene: TRBJ2-1
D gene: .
CDR3 protein: CASSTSGTSGGAGNEQFF
CDR3 DNA: TGTGCCAGCAGCACCTCCGGGACTAGCGGGGGGGCGGGCAATGAGCAGTTCTTC

V gene: TRBV10-3
clone size: .
J gene: TRBJ2-7
D gene: .
CDR3 protein: CAISERGGGDSEQYF
CDR3 DNA: TGTGCCATCAGTGAAAGGGGGGGAGGGGACTCTGAGCAGTACTTC

V gene: TRBV19
clone size: .
J gene: TRBJ2-7
D gene: .
CDR3 protein: CASSPGKTSAYEQYF
CDR3 DNA: TGTGCCAGTAGTCCGGGGAAGACGTCGGCCTACGAGCAGTACTTC

V gene: TRBV13
clone size: .
J gene: TRBJ2-3
D gene: .
CDR3 protein: CASSSGTDTQYF
CDR3 DNA: TGTGCCAGCAGCTCCGGTACAGATACGCAGTATTTT

V gene: TRBV27
clone size: .
J gene: TRBJ2-3
D gene: TRBD1
CDR3 protein: CASVVRGPSTDTQYF
CDR3 DNA: TGTGCCAGTGTAGTAAGGGGGCCCAGCACAGATACGCAGTATTTT

V gene: TRBV4-1
clone size: few
J gene: TRBJ1-2
D gene: .
CDR3 protein: CASSQVPLGGTDGYTF
CDR3 DNA: TGCGCCAGCAGCCAAGTGCCTTTGGGGGGTACGGATGGCTACACCTTC

V gene: TRBV7-8
clone size: .
J gene: TRBJ2-7
D gene: TRBD2
CDR3 protein: CASSVTSGGSSYEQYF
CDR3 DNA: TGTGCCAGCAGCGTCACTAGCGGGGGGAGCTCCTACGAGCAGTACTTC

V gene: TRBV15
clone size: .
J gene: TRBJ2-1
D gene: TRBD2
CDR3 protein: CATSSGTSGRSSYNEQFF
CDR3 DNA: TGTGCCACCAGCAGCGGGACTAGCGGCAGAAGCTCCTACAATGAGCAGTTCTTC

V gene: TRBV29-1
clone size: .
J gene: TRBJ2-7
D gene: .
CDR3 protein: CSVVGLGHEQYF
CDR3 DNA: TGCAGCGTTGTGGGGCTCGGTCACGAGCAGTACTTC

V gene: TRBV19
clone size: .
J gene: TRBJ2-3
D gene: TRBD2
CDR3 protein: CASSIGGGSGYTQYF
CDR3 DNA: TGTGCCAGTAGTATAGGCGGCGGGAGCGGGTATACGCAGTATTTT

V gene: TRBV27
clone size: .
J gene: TRBJ2-7
D gene: .
CDR3 protein: CASSEYQGSHEQYF
CDR3 DNA: TGTGCCAGCAGCGAGTACCAGGGGAGCCACGAGCAGTACTTC

V gene: TRBV2
clone size: .
J gene: TRBJ1-1
D gene: TRBD1
CDR3 protein: CASRQPGQGSTEAFF
CDR3 DNA: TGTGCCAGCAGGCAGCCGGGACAGGGGAGCACTGAAGCTTTCTTT

V gene: TRBV7-2
clone size: .
J gene: TRBJ1-1
D gene: TRBD1
CDR3 protein: CASSPQGARTEAFF
CDR3 DNA: TGTGCCAGCAGCCCTCAGGGGGCGCGGACTGAAGCTTTCTTT

V gene: TRBV5-6
clone size: .
J gene: TRBJ1-1
D gene: .
CDR3 protein: CASSLYSNTEAFF
CDR3 DNA: TGTGCCAGCAGCTTGTATTCGAACACTGAAGCTTTCTTT